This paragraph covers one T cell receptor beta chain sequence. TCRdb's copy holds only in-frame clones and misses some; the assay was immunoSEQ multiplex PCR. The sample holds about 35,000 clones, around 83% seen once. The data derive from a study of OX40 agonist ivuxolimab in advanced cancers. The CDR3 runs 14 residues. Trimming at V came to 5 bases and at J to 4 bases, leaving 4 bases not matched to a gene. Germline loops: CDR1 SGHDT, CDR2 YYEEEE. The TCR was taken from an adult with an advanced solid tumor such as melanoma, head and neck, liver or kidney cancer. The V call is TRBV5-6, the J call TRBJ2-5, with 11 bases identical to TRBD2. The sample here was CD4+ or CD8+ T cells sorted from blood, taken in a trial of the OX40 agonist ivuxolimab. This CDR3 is CASSPLAGGETQYF. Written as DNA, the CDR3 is TGTGCCAGCAGTCCTCTAGCGGGAGGAGAGACCCAGTACTTC.